These T cell receptor beta chains were read from a single sample in a study of cytomegalovirus exposure and HLA in healthy donors. Here immunoSEQ multiplex PCR was the method, and the copy in TCRdb shows in-frame clones only, minus some. Here the sample spans 76,000 or so clones, around 72% being singletons. The sequenced sample was PBMCs. These receptors were taken from a woman aged 40-49 years in good health and CMV-seropositive. Both conserved end residues are part of each CDR3. D genes are given only for firm matches. A clone size is listed for some rows: how often the clone was seen (once, few, many), or a class if it is expanded.

j_gene	abundance	v_gene	d_gene	CDR3aa	CDR3nt
TRBJ1-1	NA	TRBV29-1	NA	CSAGPRSVTEAFF	TGCAGCGCGGGTCCGAGGTCGGTGACTGAAGCTTTCTTT
TRBJ2-1	NA	TRBV28	TRBD1	CASSPPTGAYNEQFF	TGTGCCAGCAGCCCCCCCACAGGGGCCTACAATGAGCAGTTCTTC
TRBJ2-1	NA	TRBV18	TRBD2	CASFPTSGTGGQFF	TGTGCCAGCTTCCCGACTAGCGGGACCGGGGGGCAGTTCTTC
TRBJ2-6	NA	TRBV5-6	TRBD1	CASSLEGASSGANVLTF	TGTGCCAGCAGCTTGGAGGGGGCCTCCTCTGGGGCCAACGTCCTGACTTTC
TRBJ1-1	NA	TRBV4-3	NA	CASSQDEEAWDEAFF	TGCGCCAGCAGCCAAGACGAGGAGGCTTGGGATGAAGCTTTCTTT
TRBJ2-3	NA	TRBV4-2	NA	CASSQDSKTDTQYF	TGTGCCAGCAGCCAAGATTCTAAAACAGATACGCAGTATTTT
TRBJ2-4	NA	TRBV5-4	TRBD2	CASSTPFGGRASRWVF	TGTGCCAGCAGCACGCCGTTCGGAGGGAGGGCGTCAAGGTGGGTCTTC
TRBJ1-4	NA	TRBV5-1	NA	CASSLQGGEKLFF	TGCGCCAGCAGCTTACAGGGTGGGGAAAAACTGTTTTTT
TRBJ1-2	NA	TRBV6-5	NA	CASSYVRGANYGYTF	TGTGCCAGCAGTTACGTTCGGGGGGCGAACTATGGCTACACCTTC
TRBJ1-4	NA	TRBV19	NA	CASSIVREKLFF	TGTGCCAGTAGTATAGTGAGGGAGAAACTGTTTTTT
TRBJ2-1	NA	TRBV5-1	TRBD2	CASSLALAGGPGLPNEQFF	TGCGCCAGCAGCTTGGCACTAGCGGGAGGTCCGGGACTCCCTAATGAGCAGTTCTTC
TRBJ2-1	NA	TRBV30	TRBD1	CAGGQVDYNEQFF	TGTGCCGGAGGACAGGTTGACTACAATGAGCAGTTCTTC
TRBJ2-5	NA	TRBV7-9	TRBD1	CASSFPRQGPQETQYF	TGTGCCAGCAGCTTTCCCCGACAGGGTCCGCAGGAGACCCAGTACTTC
TRBJ2-2	NA	TRBV7-9	NA	CASSLGSTGELFF	TGTGCCAGCAGCTTAGGCAGCACCGGGGAGCTGTTTTTT
TRBJ1-4	NA	TRBV2	NA	CASRKQGANNEKLFF	TGTGCCAGCAGGAAGCAAGGAGCGAACAATGAAAAACTGTTTTTT
TRBJ2-1	NA	TRBV7-9	TRBD2	CASSLPGLASDEQFF	TGTGCCAGCAGTTTACCGGGACTAGCTTCCGATGAGCAGTTCTTC
TRBJ2-3	NA	TRBV29-1	TRBD2	CSVGTSGDLRDTQYF	TGCAGCGTGGGGACTAGCGGGGATTTGCGGGATACGCAGTATTTT
TRBJ1-1	NA	TRBV5-6	NA	CASSPQGTEAFF	TGTGCCAGCAGCCCGCAGGGCACTGAAGCTTTCTTT
TRBJ2-3	NA	TRBV6-4	NA	CASSGASTDTQYF	TGTGCCAGCAGTGGTGCGAGCACAGATACGCAGTATTTT
TRBJ2-3	NA	TRBV7-9	NA	CASSLDPTGRITDTQYF	TGTGCCAGCAGCTTAGATCCGACAGGGAGGATAACAGATACGCAGTATTTT
TRBJ2-7	NA	TRBV2	TRBD2	CASRASGRGSEQYF	TGTGCCAGCAGAGCTAGCGGGAGGGGTTCCGAGCAGTACTTC
TRBJ2-5	NA	TRBV6-6	TRBD2	CASSRGLAGVETQYF	TGTGCCAGCAGTAGAGGACTAGCGGGGGTAGAGACCCAGTACTTC
TRBJ2-3	NA	TRBV7-3	TRBD2	CASSQSGTVSTDTQYF	TGTGCCAGCAGTCAGAGCGGGACCGTAAGCACAGATACGCAGTATTTT
TRBJ1-4	NA	TRBV10-1	TRBD1	CASQGALNEKLFF	TGCGCCAGCCAGGGGGCTCTTAATGAAAAACTGTTTTTT
TRBJ2-5	NA	TRBV4-1	TRBD1	CASSQGQGAEGEYF	TGCGCCAGCAGCCAAGGACAGGGGGCTGAGGGGGAGTACTTC
TRBJ2-3	NA	TRBV6-5	NA	CASSYSIDSSTDTQYF	TGTGCCAGCAGTTACTCGATAGATTCTAGCACAGATACGCAGTATTTT
TRBJ1-1	NA	TRBV14	TRBD1	CASSPYGTAREAFF	TGTGCCAGCAGCCCCTACGGGACAGCACGCGAAGCTTTCTTT
TRBJ2-7	NA	TRBV27	TRBD1	CASSFGRGLYEQYF	TGTGCCAGCAGTTTCGGCAGGGGGCTATACGAGCAGTACTTC
TRBJ1-6	NA	TRBV29-1	TRBD1	CSVHGTGGRDSPLHF	TGCAGCGTGCACGGGACAGGGGGGCGTGATTCACCCCTCCACTTT
TRBJ1-1	NA	TRBV10-3	NA	CAISHRDSNTEAFF	TGTGCCATCAGCCACCGGGATTCGAACACTGAAGCTTTCTTT
TRBJ1-3	NA	TRBV7-9	NA	CASPFGNTIYF	TGTGCCAGCCCCTTCGGAAACACCATATATTTT
TRBJ2-5	NA	TRBV5-4	TRBD2	CASSLDREGTQYF	TGTGCCAGCAGCCTTGATAGGGAGGGGACCCAGTACTTC
TRBJ2-1	NA	TRBV4-1	NA	CASSLDTGLTNYNEQFF	TGCGCCAGCAGCCTAGATACTGGACTGACTAATTACAATGAGCAGTTCTTC
TRBJ2-1	NA	TRBV10-3	TRBD2	CAITPGLARNNEQFF	TGTGCCATCACTCCGGGACTAGCGCGAAACAATGAGCAGTTCTTC
TRBJ1-4	NA	TRBV19	NA	CASSIGGKKLFF	TGTGCCAGTAGTATAGGCGGGAAAAAACTGTTTTTT
TRBJ1-5	once	TRBV2	NA	CASNDQFNQPQHF	TGTGCCAGCAATGACCAGTTCAATCAGCCCCAGCATTTT
TRBJ2-7	NA	TRBV19	TRBD2	CASSLGAVISGRNEQYF	TGTGCCAGTTCCCTTGGGGCCGTGATTAGCGGGAGGAACGAGCAGTACTTC
TRBJ2-7	few	TRBV6-6	NA	CASSLTTSYEQYF	TGTGCCAGCAGTCTAACTACCTCCTACGAGCAGTACTTC
TRBJ2-1	once	TRBV19	NA	CASSMRTTGISSYNEQFF	TGTGCCAGTAGTATGAGAACGACAGGAATAAGCTCCTACAATGAGCAGTTCTTC
TRBJ2-7	NA	TRBV7-2	NA	CASRQKGLVSYEQYF	TGTGCCAGCAGACAAAAAGGACTTGTCTCCTACGAGCAGTACTTC
TRBJ1-1	few	TRBV6-1	NA	CASRLQGNTEAFF	TGTGCCAGCAGGCTACAGGGGAACACTGAAGCTTTCTTT
TRBJ1-5	few	TRBV4-1	TRBD1	CASSQDRGQGGNQPQHF	TGCGCCAGCAGCCAAGATAGGGGACAGGGTGGCAATCAGCCCCAGCATTTT
TRBJ1-2	once	TRBV7-2	TRBD1	CASSFQGVYGYTF	TGTGCCAGCAGCTTCCAGGGGGTTTATGGCTACACCTTC
TRBJ2-7	NA	TRBV5-1	TRBD1	CASSSRTGVDEQYF	TGCGCCAGCAGCTCCAGGACAGGGGTCGACGAGCAGTACTTC
TRBJ1-4	NA	TRBV4-2	NA	CASSQDRLNEKLFF	TGTGCCAGCAGCCAAGACAGGCTTAATGAAAAACTGTTTTTT
TRBJ2-1	many	TRBV2	TRBD1	CASRTRQGSNNEQFF	TGTGCCAGCAGAACCCGACAGGGATCTAACAATGAGCAGTTCTTC